This TCR beta chain came from a study of T cells in Graves' hyperthyroidism and ophthalmopathy. If no ophthalmopathy progression occurred within 18 months, Graves' hyperthyroidism was stable. Hyperthyroidism in the patients, aged 18 to 65, was newly diagnosed and under 2 months in duration. Uncontrolled infection, other autoimmune disease, pregnancy or lactation disqualified patients from enrolment. Study-wide findings and caveats: The blood repertoire included most of the expanded thyroid clonotypes above 0.001.

This CDR3 has 12 amino acids. Trimming removed 10 bases at V and 0 bases at J, with 7 bases between. Concerning this clonotype: Antigen specificity is unknown.

The TCR beta CDR3 regions underwent amplification using RNA transcripts as the source. The HTBI set primed first-round TCR CDR3 RT-PCR. TCRdb re-analysed the multiplex PCR reads in MiXCR, keeping a single row per CDR3 protein. The profile covers fewer than 400,000 distinct CDR3 sequences, with 20% to 25% appearing a single time and 70% to 75% taken by the ten largest. This receptor was obtained from a middle-aged man with Graves' hyperthyroidism. Sequencing input: blood. This sequence joins TRBV12-3 or TRBV12-4 and TRBJ1-5; no clear D gene. CDR3 DNA: TGTGCCACTTCGTATAGCAATCAGCCCCAGCATTTT. It codes for CATSYSNQPQHF.